The 31 T cell receptor beta chains listed next were all sequenced from one sample in a study of blood T cell repertoires in COVID-19. The repertoire was sequenced with immunoSEQ multiplex PCR; TCRdb's copy has only in-frame clones and lacks some. The data show around 140,000 clones, approximately 91% seen once. Sequencing used peripheral blood. The source of these receptors is a man between 65 and 79 years old with acute or convalescent COVID-19.

This sequence joins TRBV7-2 and TRBJ2-4; 7 positions match TRBD2. Germline CDR1 SGHTA, CDR2 FQGNSA. After removal of 8 bases from V and 1 base from J, the junction contained 5 bases not matched to a gene. The CDR3 has 14 amino acids. The CDR3 protein is CASGQAGAKNIQYF. The DNA for the CDR3 is TGTGCCAGCGGCCAAGCGGGGGCCAAAAACATTCAGTACTTC.

The chain joins TRBV5-1 to TRBJ2-7; 8 bases agree with TRBD1. The germline V gene has CDR1 SGHRS and CDR2 YFSETQ. The CDR3 extends over 14 amino acids. The V and J ends lost 2 bases and 5 bases, in that order; junction bases with no gene match: 6. This CDR3 is CASSLGQGTDEQYF. The CDR3 bases are TGCGCCAGCAGCTTAGGACAGGGAACCGACGAGCAGTACTTC.

The CDR3, as DNA: TGTGCCAGCAGTGGGGGGGACAGGACCTACTCGGCTTTCTTT. It specifies CASSGGDRTYSAFF. J is TRBJ1-1 and V is TRBV2; 8 nucleotides match TRBD1. After removal of 4 bases from V and 11 bases from J, the junction contained 12 bases not matched to a gene. The CDR3 is made up of 14 amino acids. CDR1 and CDR2 (germline): SNHLY, FYNNEI.

The V call is TRBV24-1, the J call TRBJ2-1; no clear D gene. V was clipped by 5 bases and J by 2 bases, with 15 bases between them. This CDR3 is 16 amino acids long. The V gene's germline CDR1 is KGHDR and CDR2 SFDVKD. CDR3 DNA sequence: TGTGCCACCAGTGTCACAGACGACACCCCCTACAATGAGCAGTTCTTC. Protein product: CATSVTDDTPYNEQFF.

DNA for the CDR3: TGCGCCAGCAGCTTGGCCTTATCCGGGTATGGCTACACCTTC. It is translated as CASSLALSGYGYTF. The chain joins TRBV5-1 to TRBJ1-2; D is uncertain. Germline V lookup: CDR1 SGHRS, CDR2 YFSETQ. There are 14 residues in the CDR3. With 0 bases removed from V and 5 bases from J, the gap between germline ends came to 11 bases.

This clone has just one count. The chain carries TRBV4-2 and TRBJ1-2; D call uncertain. CDR1 and CDR2 (germline): LGHNA, YNFKEQ. The length of the CDR3 is 18 residues. V lost 0 bases, J lost 1 base, and 18 bases lay in between. The CDR3 sequence is CASSQELGVQGFNYGYTF. CDR3 sequence (DNA): TGTGCCAGCAGCCAAGAGTTAGGAGTACAAGGTTTTAACTATGGCTACACCTTC.

The CDR3 loop is CASSSPTGSPGNTIYF. DNA of the CDR3: TGTGCCAGCAGCTCTCCAACAGGGTCTCCTGGAAACACCATATATTTT. The chain couples TRBV7-9 to TRBJ1-3; D might be TRBD1 (6 bases). From germline, CDR1 is SEHNR and CDR2 FQNEAQ (reference sequence). V lost 4 bases, J lost 2 bases, and 15 bases lay in between. The CDR3 consists of 16 residues.

This chain uses TRBV19 with TRBJ2-7, with 8 nucleotides matching TRBD1. The CDR3 spans 15 residues. The germline gives CDR1 LNHDA, CDR2 SQIVND (reference sequence). Trimming cost V 5 bases and J 2 bases; bases outside gene matches: 8. The chain's CDR3 is CASSRTGSEAYEQYF. The DNA of the CDR3 is TGTGCCAGTAGTCGGACAGGGTCGGAAGCCTACGAGCAGTACTTC.

The chain combines TRBV29-1 with TRBJ2-3; D is perhaps TRBD1 (6 bases). Germline CDR1 reads SQVTM; CDR2 reads ANQGSEA. CDR3 length equals 14 residues. Trimming stripped 4 bases from V and 0 bases from J, with 11 bases between. CDR3 residues: CSVGQGLSTDTQYF. The CDR3, as DNA: TGCAGCGTTGGTCAGGGGTTGAGCACAGATACGCAGTATTTT.

The chain uses TRBV5-1 and TRBJ2-1, with D possibly TRBD2 on 6 matching bases. Germline-derived CDR1 and CDR2 are SGHRS and YFSETQ. The CDR3 contains 13 residues. Trimming took off 4 bases at V and 7 bases at J, with 12 bases between the two ends. The CDR3 region is CASSGLGGNEQFF. DNA for the CDR3: TGCGCCAGCAGCGGACTTGGGGGGAATGAGCAGTTCTTC.

V and J are TRBV30 and TRBJ1-4, with D uncertain. Looked up from germline, CDR1 is GTSNPN and CDR2 is SVGIG (reference sequence). CDR3 size: 14 residues. The CDR3 sequence is CACRAWSANEKLFF. CDR3 sequence (DNA): TGTGCGTGCCGCGCATGGTCGGCTAATGAAAAACTGTTTTTT.

V and J are TRBV5-1 and TRBJ2-3, with D possibly TRBD1 on 6 matching bases. The CDR3 is 15 amino acids. Trimming stripped 4 bases from V and 5 bases from J, with 17 bases between. Germline-derived CDR1 and CDR2 are SGHRS and YFSETQ. In DNA form, the CDR3 reads TGCGCCAGCAGCCCGGGACACGAGAGTCTAGATACGCAGTATTTT. Translating gives CASSPGHESLDTQYF.

This clone was counted a single time. This chain links TRBV19 with TRBJ2-3; TRBD2 is a possible D gene (5 bases). CDR1 and CDR2 (germline): LNHDA, SQIVND (reference sequence). The CDR3 covers 12 residues. V was cut by 6 bases and J by 2 bases, with 6 bases left in between. This CDR3 reads CASRLDTDTQYF. CDR3 sequence (DNA): TGTGCCAGTAGACTAGACACAGATACGCAGTATTTT.

This clone was recorded once. The chain links TRBV28 to TRBJ2-4; TRBD2 might be the D (6 bases). The germline gives CDR1 MDHEN, CDR2 SYDVKM. V gave up 2 bases and J gave up 1 base, with 12 bases separating them. This CDR3 has 16 residues. In DNA form, the CDR3 reads TGTGCCAGCAGTTTAACCGCGGGGATCGCCAAAAACATTCAGTACTTC. Its translation: CASSLTAGIAKNIQYF.

The gene calls are TRBV3-1 (or the pseudogene TRBV3-2) and TRBJ2-5, with 7 bases identical to TRBD1. With V trimmed by 8 bases and J by 1 base, 4 bases remained unmatched. The CDR3 extends over 13 amino acids. Germline V gives CDR1 LGHDT, CDR2 YNNKEL (reference sequence). CDR3 coding DNA: TGTGCCAGCGAGCACAGGGGCCAAGAGACCCAGTACTTC. It encodes CASEHRGQETQYF.

The rearrangement links TRBV6-4 to TRBJ2-3; 7 bases line up with TRBD1. This CDR3 comprises 14 residues. Germline V gene data show CDR1 as MRHNA and CDR2 as SNTAGT. V was clipped by 6 bases and J by 2 bases; unmatched bases: 5. CDR3 protein: CASRPTGNTDTQYF. In nucleotides, the CDR3 is TGTGCCAGCAGGCCGACAGGGAACACAGATACGCAGTATTTT.

The genes are TRBV2 and TRBJ2-4; 10 bases fit TRBD1. The CDR3 runs to 14 residues. V lost 5 bases, J lost 6 bases, and 4 bases stayed unmatched. The V gene's germline CDR1 is SNHLY and CDR2 FYNNEI. The CDR3 DNA is TGTGCCAGCAGTTGGGACAGGGGCAGAAACATTCAGTACTTC. Translated, it gives CASSWDRGRNIQYF.

This chain uses TRBV29-1 with TRBJ2-7; no clear D gene. Germline assignment: CDR1 SQVTM and CDR2 ANQGSEA. Between the trimmed V and J ends, which lost 2 bases and 2 bases, there was a span of 7 bases. This CDR3 contains 12 residues. The CDR3 loop reads CSVENRPYEQYF. For the CDR3, the DNA is TGCAGCGTTGAAAACAGACCCTACGAGCAGTACTTC.

The CDR3 is CASSLRPSGGLYNEQFF. The CDR3 nucleotides read TGTGCCAGCAGCCTACGTCCAAGCGGGGGCCTTTACAATGAGCAGTTCTTC. The chain recombines TRBV3-1 (or the pseudogene TRBV3-2) with TRBJ2-1; 8 nucleotides align to TRBD2. CDR1 is LGHDT, CDR2 YNNKEL, per germline (reference sequence). CDR3 size: 17 residues. Trimming at V came to 4 bases and at J to 4 bases, leaving 12 bases not matched to a gene.

The chain is built from TRBV27 and TRBJ1-6, with D tentatively TRBD1 (5 bases). The CDR3 is 16 residues long. From germline, CDR1 is MNHEY and CDR2 SMNVEV (reference sequence). V lost 3 bases, J lost 9 bases, and 18 bases lay in between. CDR3 region: CASSLRTGTPGSPLHF. CDR3 nucleotide sequence: TGTGCCAGCAGTTTGCGGACCGGGACTCCGGGTTCACCCCTCCACTTT.

The V gene is TRBV15, the J gene TRBJ2-3; tentative D call: TRBD1 (6 bases). Trimming stripped 7 bases from V and 0 bases from J, with 14 bases between. Germline values: CDR1 LNHNV, CDR2 YYDKDF (reference sequence). The CDR3 contains 15 residues. The CDR3 is CATTPDRRSTDTQYF. The CDR3, as DNA: TGTGCCACCACCCCGGACAGAAGAAGCACAGATACGCAGTATTTT.

This chain links TRBV7-2 with TRBJ1-4; D not certain. The germline V gene has CDR1 SGHTA and CDR2 FQGNSA. Trimming took 2 bases from V and 0 from J, leaving 13 bases between them. This CDR3 contains 17 residues. The CDR3 region has the DNA TGTGCCAGCAGCTTAAGGTCTGGACTTTCAACTAATGAAAAACTGTTTTTT. This translates into CASSLRSGLSTNEKLFF.

J is TRBJ1-5 and V is TRBV4-2; 9 positions agree with TRBD1. J gave up 5 bases and V 0 bases, and 2 bases lay outside the gene matches. The CDR3 has 15 amino acids. CDR1 and CDR2 (germline): LGHNA, YNFKEQ. The CDR3 region is CASSQEGTGYQPQHF. CDR3 in DNA: TGTGCCAGCAGCCAAGAAGGGACAGGGTATCAGCCCCAGCATTTT.

The chain is built from TRBV4-2 and TRBJ2-1; D gene unclear. V lost 0 bases and J 0 bases, leaving 9 bases between the germline ends. Germline V CDR1 and CDR2: LGHNA, YNFKEQ. CDR3 length equals 16 residues. CDR3 protein: CASSQEVSSSYNEQFF. CDR3 DNA sequence: TGTGCCAGCAGCCAAGAGGTCTCGAGCTCCTACAATGAGCAGTTCTTC.

This chain connects TRBV4-2 to TRBJ2-7; 8 bases line up with TRBD2. V was clipped by 4 bases and J by 5 bases; unmatched bases: 10. The CDR3 loop spans 15 amino acids. The V gene's germline CDR1 is LGHNA and CDR2 YNFKEQ. The chain's CDR3 is CASSPPAGEGNEQYF. As DNA, the CDR3 is TGTGCCAGCAGCCCCCCAGCGGGAGAGGGCAACGAGCAGTACTTC.

The rearrangement links TRBV6-5 to TRBJ2-2, with D perhaps matching TRBD2 (7 bases). Germline CDR1 reads MNHEY; CDR2 reads SVGAGI. The CDR3 has 16 residues. Trimming removed 0 bases at V and 6 bases at J, with 14 bases between. The DNA of the CDR3 is TGTGCCAGCAGTTACTCGTCCCTCGGGGGGCCCGGGGAGCTGTTTTTT. The encoded protein is CASSYSSLGGPGELFF.

The V and J genes are TRBV7-3 and TRBJ2-2; D not certain. The V and J ends lost 2 bases and 0 bases respectively, with 7 bases between them. Germline V CDR1 and CDR2: SGHTA, FQGTGA. CDR3 length: 15 amino acids. In nucleotides, the CDR3 is TGTGCCAGCAGCTTAGCGGTTACGAACACCGGGGAGCTGTTTTTT. This translates into CASSLAVTNTGELFF.

V and J are TRBV13 and TRBJ1-1; D unresolved. The V gene lost 4 bases and the J gene lost 8 bases, with 14 bases spanning the gap. Per the germline V gene, CDR1 is PRHDT and CDR2 is FYEKMQ (reference sequence). The CDR3 runs to 13 residues. The CDR3 is CASSSRYDLEAFF. DNA for the CDR3: TGTGCCAGCAGCTCCCGGTACGATCTAGAAGCTTTCTTT.

The chain uses TRBV24-1 and TRBJ1-5; TRBD1 aligns across 7 bases. Looked up from germline, CDR1 is KGHDR and CDR2 is SFDVKD. The J segment lost 7 bases and the V segment lost 2 bases, leaving 7 bases of the junction unmatched. This CDR3 has 15 residues. The chain's CDR3 is CATSDSHRGDQPQHF. CDR3 coding DNA: TGTGCCACCAGTGATTCTCACAGGGGAGACCAGCCCCAGCATTTT.

The rearrangement uses TRBV3-1 (or the pseudogene TRBV3-2) and TRBJ1-6; D may be TRBD1 (5 bases). The CDR3 is 14 amino acids. Germline CDR1 LGHDT, CDR2 YNNKEL (reference sequence). The V end was cut by 1 base, the J end by 11 bases, with 12 bases between. Written as DNA, the CDR3 is TGTGCCAGCAGCCAAGTCGTCACAGGTACACCCCTCCACTTT. Encoded protein: CASSQVVTGTPLHF.

V and J are TRBV11-1 and TRBJ2-2; 8 bases are a match to TRBD1. The germline V gene encodes CDR1 SGHAT and CDR2 FQDESV (reference sequence). This CDR3 has 16 residues. The ends lost 5 bases at V and 1 base at J; junction bases unmatched: 6. The chain's CDR3 is CASSPTGTGNTGELFF. CDR3 in DNA: TGTGCCAGCAGCCCCACCGGGACAGGGAACACCGGGGAGCTGTTTTTT.